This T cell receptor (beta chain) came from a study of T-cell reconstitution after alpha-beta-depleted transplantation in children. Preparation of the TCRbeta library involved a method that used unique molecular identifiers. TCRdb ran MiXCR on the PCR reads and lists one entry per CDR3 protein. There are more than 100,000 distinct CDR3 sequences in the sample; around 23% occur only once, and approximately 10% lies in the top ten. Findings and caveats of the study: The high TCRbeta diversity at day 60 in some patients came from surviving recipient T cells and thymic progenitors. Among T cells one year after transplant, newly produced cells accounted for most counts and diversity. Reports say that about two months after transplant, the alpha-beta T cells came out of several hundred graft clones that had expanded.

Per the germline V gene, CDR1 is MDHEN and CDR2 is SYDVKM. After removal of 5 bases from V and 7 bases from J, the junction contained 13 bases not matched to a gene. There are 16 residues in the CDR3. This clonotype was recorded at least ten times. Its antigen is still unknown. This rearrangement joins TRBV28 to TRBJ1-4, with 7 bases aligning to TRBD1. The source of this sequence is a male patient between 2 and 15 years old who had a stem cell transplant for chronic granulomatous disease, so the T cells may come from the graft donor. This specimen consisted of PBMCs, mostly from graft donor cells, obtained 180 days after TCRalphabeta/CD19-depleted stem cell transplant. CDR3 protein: CASSPPRQGGGEKLFF. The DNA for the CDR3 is TGTGCCAGCAGTCCCCCGAGACAGGGCGGGGGTGAAAAACTGTTTTTT.